This T cell receptor beta chain was identified in a study of blood T cell repertoires in COVID-19. As for the study in general: Some COVID-19 samples were acute and others convalescent; all came from the United States, Italy and Spain.

CDR1 and CDR2 (germline): MNHNS, SASEGT. The CDR3 runs 17 residues. With 4 bases clipped from V and 0 bases from J, the junction kept 8 bases outside the gene matches. Assay: immunoSEQ multiplex PCR; the TCRdb copy retains only in-frame clones and omits some. The sample holds fewer than 250,000 clones, roughly 82% seen once. This sequence originates from a woman between 40 and 55 years old with acute or convalescent COVID-19. The sequencing input was peripheral blood. This rearrangement joins TRBV6-1 to TRBJ2-1; 8 nucleotides line up with TRBD1. This CDR3 reads CASSGHRGYSSYNEQFF. CDR3 bases: TGTGCCAGCAGTGGTCACAGGGGGTATAGCTCCTACAATGAGCAGTTCTTC.